The 27 T cell receptor beta chains in this list originate from one sample, sequenced in a study of cytomegalovirus exposure and HLA in healthy donors. In the PCR, 60 Vbeta and 13 Jbeta primers were used. The data were produced by immunoSEQ multiplex PCR, yet TCRdb's version contains in-frame clones alone and is incomplete. The table has fewer than 200,000 clones, around nine tenths seen once; the top ten hold 0.8% to 1%. Sequencing was performed on PBMCs. Every receptor here comes from a woman aged 30 to 39 in good health and CMV-seronegative.

This chain joins TRBV10-3 and TRBJ2-7; D perhaps matches TRBD1 (6 bases). Germline loops: CDR1 ENHRY, CDR2 SYGVKD. This CDR3 region has 13 residues. V dropped 6 bases and J dropped 3 bases, with 12 bases sitting between them. This CDR3 reads CAIRDRGNYEQYF. The DNA of the CDR3 is TGTGCCATCAGGGATAGGGGGAACTACGAGCAGTACTTC.

This chain connects TRBV5-6 to TRBJ2-7; 9 nucleotides line up with TRBD1. CDR1 and CDR2 from the germline V gene are SGHDT and YYEEEE. The V segment lost 4 bases and the J segment 4 bases; nucleotides outside the gene matches: 6. There are 14 residues in the CDR3. The CDR3 here is CASSPIGTGYEQYF. The CDR3 coding sequence is TGTGCCAGCAGCCCTATAGGGACAGGGTACGAGCAGTACTTC.

The J gene is TRBJ1-3, the V gene TRBV28, with D possibly being TRBD1 (6 bases). The CDR3 length is 15 residues. The ends were cut back, 3 bases at V and 0 bases at J, with 9 bases in the middle. CDR1 and CDR2 from the germline V gene are MDHEN and SYDVKM. DNA for the CDR3: TGTGCCAGCAGTTTCCAGGGGAGCTCTGGAAACACCATATATTTT. Translated, it gives CASSFQGSSGNTIYF.

In its sample, this clone was seen a few times. V usage is TRBV12-5 and J usage is TRBJ2-1, with TRBD2 as a possible D gene (5 bases). This CDR3 contains 13 residues. V was trimmed by 6 bases and J by 9 bases, leaving 15 bases between them. Germline loops: CDR1 LGHNT, CDR2 FRNRAP. The CDR3 spells CASGGLGGGEQFF. DNA of the CDR3: TGTGCTAGTGGAGGGCTAGGAGGCGGTGAGCAGTTCTTC.

This rearrangement joins TRBV27 to TRBJ2-7; TRBD1 might be the D (6 bases). Trimming removed 2 bases at V and 3 bases at J, with 11 bases between. Germline loops: CDR1 MNHEY, CDR2 SMNVEV (reference sequence). There are 14 residues in the CDR3. The CDR3 spells CASSLGRGIYEQYF. The CDR3 region has the DNA TGTGCCAGCAGTTTAGGCAGGGGTATCTACGAGCAGTACTTC.

The V gene is TRBV4-1, the J gene TRBJ1-4; the D is unclear. With 1 base removed from V and 8 bases from J, the gap between germline ends came to 14 bases. CDR1 is MGHRA and CDR2 is YSYEKL in the germline V gene. This CDR3 has 15 amino acids. The CDR3 spells CASSQVGGSWEKLFF. As DNA, the CDR3 is TGCGCCAGCAGCCAAGTTGGCGGCAGTTGGGAAAAACTGTTTTTT.

V usage is TRBV19 and J usage is TRBJ1-5; D call uncertain. The V end lost 3 bases, the J end lost 0 bases, and 15 bases lay between the germline ends. The CDR3 spans 17 residues. The germline V gene has CDR1 LNHDA and CDR2 SQIVND (reference sequence). The chain's CDR3 is CASSIRGVGFSNQPQHF. Written as DNA, the CDR3 is TGTGCCAGTAGTATCAGAGGAGTAGGATTTAGCAATCAGCCCCAGCATTTT.

This chain links TRBV11-2 with TRBJ2-7; 8 bases are shared with TRBD2. V gave up 5 bases and J gave up 2 bases; unmatched junction bases: 8. This CDR3 has 15 residues. Germline CDR1 and CDR2: SGHAT and FQNNGV. CDR3 bases: TGTGCCAGCAGCCTCACACTAGCGGATACCTACGAGCAGTACTTC. Its protein product is CASSLTLADTYEQYF.

This chain uses TRBV7-8 with TRBJ1-3; weak D call: TRBD1 (5 bases). V shed 2 bases and J shed 0 bases, with 23 bases lying between them. CDR1 is SGHVS, CDR2 FQNEAQ, per germline. This CDR3 region has 20 residues. CDR3 loop: CASSLNWRAERGHSGNTIYF. In DNA, the CDR3 is TGTGCCAGCAGCTTAAACTGGAGGGCCGAAAGGGGCCACTCTGGAAACACCATATATTTT.

The CDR3 nucleotides read TGCAGCGTCCAAGCCCAGGGTGGGGTGAACACTGAAGCTTTCTTT. Translated: CSVQAQGGVNTEAFF. The V gene is TRBV29-1, the J gene TRBJ1-1, with D tentatively TRBD1 (5 bases). CDR1 is SQVTM, CDR2 ANQGSEA, per germline. V lost 6 bases and J lost 0, with 17 bases in between. This CDR3 is 15 amino acids long.

This clone has a single count. The gene calls are TRBV2 and TRBJ2-3; the match to TRBD2 covers 12 bases. Germline assignment: CDR1 SNHLY and CDR2 FYNNEI. The CDR3 totals 16 residues. The V and J ends lost 5 bases and 5 bases, in that order; junction bases with no gene match: 8. CDR3 residues: CASSPRTSGTGDTQYF. The CDR3, as DNA: TGTGCCAGCAGTCCCAGGACTAGCGGGACGGGAGATACGCAGTATTTT.

The CDR3 sequence: CASSPRRDTYEQYF. CDR3 in DNA: TGTGCCAGCAGCCCCCGACGGGATACCTACGAGCAGTACTTC. The rearrangement uses TRBV7-8 and TRBJ2-7, with TRBD2 as a possible D gene (5 bases). This CDR3 comprises 14 residues. Trimming took 5 bases from V and 2 from J, leaving 13 bases between them. CDR1 is SGHVS, CDR2 FQNEAQ, per germline.

This clone was found once. V is TRBV5-1 and J is TRBJ2-3, with 8 nucleotides matching TRBD2. V gave up 0 bases and J gave up 4 bases; unmatched junction bases: 13. The germline CDR1 and CDR2 sequences are SGHRS and YFSETQ. The CDR3 extends over 18 amino acids. The CDR3 DNA sequence: TGCGCCAGCAGCTTGGCCGGGGGGGGCCCCGCCCAATCAGATACGCAGTATTTT. It translates to CASSLAGGGPAQSDTQYF.

Here the CDR3 DNA reads TGCAGCGTTGCCCTACTGGTCTACAATGAGCAGTTCTTC. Residues: CSVALLVYNEQFF. The V and J genes are TRBV29-1 and TRBJ2-1; D is ambiguous. The V gene lost 4 bases and the J gene lost 3 bases, with 10 bases spanning the gap. This CDR3 region has 13 residues. Per the germline V gene, CDR1 is SQVTM and CDR2 is ANQGSEA.

The chain has TRBV7-9 and TRBJ2-2, with D hard to call. The CDR3 contains 15 residues. Germline assignment: CDR1 SEHNR and CDR2 FQNEAQ (reference sequence). Trimming took 3 bases from V and 1 from J, leaving 9 bases between them. CDR3: CASSFAAENTGELFF. Written as DNA, the CDR3 is TGTGCCAGCAGCTTTGCGGCCGAGAACACCGGGGAGCTGTTTTTT.

This chain links TRBV12-5 with TRBJ1-2; 12 positions match TRBD1. Looked up from germline, CDR1 is LGHNT and CDR2 is FRNRAP. This CDR3 comprises 17 residues. V trimming: 2 bases; J trimming: 3 bases; junction bases outside the gene matches: 7. The CDR3, as DNA: TGTGCTAGTGGTTTGACCAAGGGGACAGGGGGCTACTATGGCTACACCTTC. Its translation is CASGLTKGTGGYYGYTF.

This clone was recorded once. The chain has TRBV4-1 and TRBJ2-7; 9 bases agree with TRBD2. The length of the CDR3 is 17 residues. The trim removed 0 bases at V and 1 base at J, leaving 7 bases unmatched. Germline loops: CDR1 MGHRA, CDR2 YSYEKL. The CDR3 coding sequence is TGCGCCAGCAGCCAAGATGCCAGGCTAGCGGGGTCCTACGAGCAGTACTTC. As protein: CASSQDARLAGSYEQYF.

The chain links TRBV5-1 to TRBJ2-1; D is perhaps TRBD2 (5 bases). CDR3 length: 15 amino acids. In germline, CDR1 is SGHRS, CDR2 YFSETQ. Between the trimmed V and J ends, which lost 0 bases and 5 bases, there was a span of 12 bases. For the CDR3, the DNA is TGCGCCAGCAGCTTGGCACGGGGAGATCACAATGAGCAGTTCTTC. Translation: CASSLARGDHNEQFF.

This sequence joins TRBV27 and TRBJ2-7, with 7 bases that match TRBD1. This CDR3 comprises 13 residues. CDR1 is MNHEY, CDR2 SMNVEV, per germline (reference sequence). V trimming: 6 bases; J trimming: 2 bases; junction bases outside the gene matches: 4. CDR3 loop: CASSLGQPYEQYF. CDR3 nucleotides: TGTGCCAGCAGCCTGGGACAGCCCTACGAGCAGTACTTC.

The chain combines TRBV29-1 with TRBJ2-7, with 14 bases that match TRBD2. The CDR3 sequence is 14 residues long. Germline-derived CDR1 and CDR2 are SQVTM and ANQGSEA. The ends lost 2 bases at V and 7 bases at J; junction bases unmatched: 4. The CDR3 coding sequence is TGCAGCGTTGAAAGACTAGCGGGAGGGAGGGAGCAGTACTTC. This encodes CSVERLAGGREQYF.

The rearrangement joins TRBV18 to TRBJ2-3; D gene ambiguous. Trimming removed 1 base at V and 1 base at J, with 9 bases between. The CDR3 sequence is 15 residues long. Germline CDR1 and CDR2: KGHSH and LQKENI. For the CDR3, the DNA is TGTGCCAGCTCACCACGTTCGGCGGGCACAGATACGCAGTATTTT. Its translation: CASSPRSAGTDTQYF.

This sequence joins TRBV7-3 and TRBJ2-3; 9 nucleotides align to TRBD2. V gave up 4 bases and J gave up 5 bases; unmatched junction bases: 4. Germline values: CDR1 SGHTA, CDR2 FQGTGA. This CDR3 region has 14 residues. CDR3 coding DNA: TGTGCCAGCAGCTCAGGACTAGCGAAAGATACGCAGTATTTT. Translated: CASSSGLAKDTQYF.

V and J are TRBV10-3 and TRBJ2-7, with D possibly being TRBD1 (7 bases). Looked up from germline, CDR1 is ENHRY and CDR2 is SYGVKD. CDR3 size: 16 residues. Trimming cost V 3 bases and J 3 bases, with 18 bases left between them. CDR3 sequence (DNA): TGTGCCATCAGTGAACCTAGCAGGGGGGCAAGCTACGAGCAGTACTTC. It yields the protein CAISEPSRGASYEQYF.

The gene calls are TRBV30 and TRBJ2-5; possibly TRBD2 for D (7 bases). The end of the DNA aligns better with TRBJ2-7, so the J call may be wrong. Per germline, CDR1 GTSNPN and CDR2 SVGIG (reference sequence). This CDR3 contains 14 residues. The CDR3 loop reads CAWSRGGAIYEQYF. DNA of the CDR3: TGTGCCTGGAGTAGGGGGGGGGCGATCTACGAGCAGTACTTC.

V is TRBV27 and J is TRBJ2-7; 8 bases are shared with TRBD1. The CDR3 extends over 12 amino acids. CDR1 and CDR2 (germline): MNHEY, SMNVEV (reference sequence). V shed 7 bases and J 4 bases; nucleotides not matched to a gene: 3. CDR3 nucleotides: TGTGCCAGCATGGACAGGGTTTACGAGCAGTACTTC. Amino acids: CASMDRVYEQYF.

This chain connects TRBV7-9 to TRBJ2-7; 8 bases align to TRBD1. CDR3 size: 12 residues. Germline loops: CDR1 SEHNR, CDR2 FQNEAQ (reference sequence). V trimming: 5 bases; J trimming: 6 bases; junction bases outside the gene matches: 3. The CDR3 sequence: CASSQDRVEQYF. The CDR3 DNA reads TGTGCCAGCAGCCAGGACAGGGTCGAGCAGTACTTC.

J is TRBJ2-7 and V is TRBV29-1; maybe TRBD1 (6 bases). From germline, CDR1 is SQVTM and CDR2 ANQGSEA. CDR3 length equals 13 residues. V lost 7 bases, J lost 3 bases, and 16 bases lay in between. The CDR3 DNA reads TGCAGCGGGAAGACAGGCGACAACTACGAGCAGTACTTC. Protein: CSGKTGDNYEQYF.